The rows below give T cell receptor beta chains drawn from one sample of a study of cytomegalovirus exposure and HLA in healthy donors. Clones were read by immunoSEQ multiplex PCR, and TCRdb kept only the in-frame ones, dropping some. The profile shows about 180,000 clones, roughly 88% of them singletons. Sequencing was carried out using PBMCs. The receptor source for this set is a girl aged 2-10 years in good health and CMV-seropositive. Each CDR3 is given with its conserved first and last residue. D genes are given only for firm matches. The size field is filled for only some rows; it gives once, few, many or a size class.

size	V	D	J	DNA	CDR3
.	TRBV11-3	TRBD2	TRBJ2-3	TGTGCCAGCAGCCCGGGAGGGGGGACAGATACGCAGTATTTT	CASSPGGGTDTQYF
.	TRBV30	TRBD1	TRBJ2-7	TGTGCCTGGAGTGCCGGGACAGGGGACTACGAGCAGTACTTC	CAWSAGTGDYEQYF
.	TRBV5-4	.	TRBJ1-3	TGTGCCAGCAGCTCGCACAACTCTGGAAACACCATATATTTT	CASSSHNSGNTIYF
once	TRBV7-3	TRBD2	TRBJ2-1	TGTGCCAGCGTGAGGGTGCCGGGGGGTGAGCAGTTCTTC	CASVRVPGGEQFF
.	TRBV7-9	TRBD1	TRBJ2-7	TGTGCCAGCAGCTCTGGACAAGACAGGGCCCCGTCCTACGAGCAGTACTTC	CASSSGQDRAPSYEQYF
.	TRBV6-5	.	TRBJ1-5	TGTGCCAGCAGCCCCGGGGGGGGAGGCCAGCCCCAGCATTTT	CASSPGGGGQPQHF
.	TRBV4-1	TRBD2	TRBJ2-3	TGCGCCAGCAGCCCCCAACCCTCTAGCGGGGGGAGCACAGATACGCAGTATTTT	CASSPQPSSGGSTDTQYF
.	TRBV11-3	.	TRBJ1-3	TGTGCCAGCAGCTTAGATCCCAGAAACACCATATATTTT	CASSLDPRNTIYF
.	TRBV5-1	.	TRBJ2-1	TGCGCCAGCAGCTTGGATGGTTCGACTAACTACAATGAGCAGTTCTTC	CASSLDGSTNYNEQFF
.	TRBV14	TRBD1	TRBJ2-3	TGTGCCAGCAGCCGAAGGACAGGGGGGGCAGATACGCAGTATTTT	CASSRRTGGADTQYF
.	TRBV5-1	TRBD1	TRBJ2-5	TGCGCCAGCAGCCCCCGGGACAGGGTCGGGCAAGAGACCCAGTACTTC	CASSPRDRVGQETQYF
few	TRBV19	TRBD2	TRBJ2-1	TGTGCCAGTAGTATAGCCAAGGGACTAGCGGCCTCCTACAATGAGCAGTTCTTC	CASSIAKGLAASYNEQFF
once	TRBV11-2	TRBD2	TRBJ2-4	TGTGCCAGCAGCTCAATCGGGGGACTAGCGGGAGGGGGGATTCAGTACTTC	CASSSIGGLAGGGIQYF
.	TRBV27	.	TRBJ2-7	TGTGCCAGCAGTTTACTTACCGGGAGACTGTACGAGCAGTACTTC	CASSLLTGRLYEQYF
.	TRBV28	TRBD2	TRBJ2-7	TGTGCCAGCGGGCCCGGGACTAGAGTAACCGAGCAGTACTTC	CASGPGTRVTEQYF
.	TRBV28	TRBD2	TRBJ2-5	TGTGCCAGCAGTTTACTACAAACGAAAAGACTAGCGGGAAGGGAGACCCAGTACTTC	CASSLLQTKRLAGRETQYF
once	TRBV28	.	TRBJ1-5	TGTGCCAGCAGTTTATGGCAGGGTAATCAGCCCCAGCATTTT	CASSLWQGNQPQHF
.	TRBV25-1	TRBD1	TRBJ1-4	TGTGCCAGCAGTGAATCGGGACAGGGATTAATTGAAAAACTGTTTTTT	CASSESGQGLIEKLFF
once	TRBV21-1	.	TRBJ1-5	TGTGCCAGCAGCAAAGTGTTCCCCGGGACAGTCCCTGTTAGCAATCAGCCCCAGCATTTT	CASSKVFPGTVPVSNQPQHF
.	TRBV25-1	TRBD1	TRBJ1-2	TGTGCCAGCACCCCCGGGACAGGGCATGGCTACACCTTC	CASTPGTGHGYTF
few	TRBV5-4	.	TRBJ2-7	TGTGCCAGCAGCTTGGGCGGTAACGGAGGGGACGAGCAGTACTTC	CASSLGGNGGDEQYF
.	TRBV7-9	TRBD2	TRBJ2-7	TGTGCCAGCAGCCCGGAACGCAATTTAGCGGGAGCGGAACGCGAGCAGTACTTC	CASSPERNLAGAEREQYF
.	TRBV5-1	.	TRBJ2-7	TGCGCCAGCAGCTTGGGGTTGCACTACGAGCAGTACTTC	CASSLGLHYEQYF
once	TRBV7-9	.	TRBJ2-1	TGTGCCAGCAGCGCCCCTGGAGATGGGTCCTACAATGAGCAGTTCTTC	CASSAPGDGSYNEQFF
.	TRBV30	TRBD2	TRBJ2-1	TGTGCCTGGAGTGTCTACACTAGCGTAGAGCAGTTCTTC	CAWSVYTSVEQFF
.	TRBV10-2	.	TRBJ2-1	TGCGCCAGCAGTGAGAGGGGTGCTGAGCAGTTCTTC	CASSERGAEQFF
.	TRBV5-1	.	TRBJ1-2	TGCGCCAGCAGCTTGGCTGGACGGGGCTATGGCTACACCTTC	CASSLAGRGYGYTF
.	TRBV5-1	.	TRBJ2-1	TGCGCCAGCAGCTTGGAACAGGGTACTGAGCAGTTCTTC	CASSLEQGTEQFF
.	TRBV2	.	TRBJ2-3	TGTGCCAGCAGGGCCGATACGCAGTATTTT	CASRADTQYF
.	TRBV11-2	TRBD2	TRBJ2-7	TGTGCCAGCAGCGGACTAGCGGAGGTGGACGAGCAGTACTTC	CASSGLAEVDEQYF
few	TRBV7-3	.	TRBJ2-1	TGTGCCAGCAGCTTAAACGGCTACAATGAGCAGTTCTTC	CASSLNGYNEQFF
.	TRBV4-1	.	TRBJ2-7	TGCGCCAGCAGCCAAAAGGGGGTCGGCTACGAGCAGTACTTC	CASSQKGVGYEQYF